The rows below give T cell receptor beta chains drawn from one sample of a study of blood T cell repertoires in COVID-19. Measured with immunoSEQ multiplex PCR; TCRdb has only the in-frame clones, and not every one. The sample holds some 460,000 clones, about 85% seen once. Sequencing used PBMCs or T cells enriched from blood (not recorded which). These receptors all come from a woman aged 18 to 35 with acute COVID-19. CDR3s include the opening cysteine and the closing phenylalanine or tryptophan. The order of the fields is D gene, clone size, J gene, V gene, CDR3 protein, CDR3 DNA. D genes are given only for firm matches. Size is omitted from some rows. Given values are once, few, many or a class for expanded clones.

d_gene: TRBD1
abundance: .
j_gene: TRBJ1-5
v_gene: TRBV27
CDR3aa: CASSLGQADQPQHF
CDR3nt: TGTGCCAGCAGTTTGGGACAGGCAGATCAGCCCCAGCATTTT

d_gene: TRBD1
abundance: .
j_gene: TRBJ2-7
v_gene: TRBV19
CDR3aa: CASGTSGQGLYEQYF
CDR3nt: TGTGCCAGTGGCACCTCGGGACAGGGATTATACGAGCAGTACTTC

d_gene: .
abundance: .
j_gene: TRBJ1-1
v_gene: TRBV12-3/TRBV12-4
CDR3aa: CASSLGMRAFF
CDR3nt: TGTGCCAGCAGTTTAGGGATGCGGGCTTTCTTT

d_gene: .
abundance: .
j_gene: TRBJ2-5
v_gene: TRBV2
CDR3aa: CASSQGQETQYF
CDR3nt: TGTGCCAGCAGTCAGGGCCAAGAGACCCAGTACTTC

d_gene: .
abundance: few
j_gene: TRBJ2-1
v_gene: TRBV5-1
CDR3aa: CASSSGLTNEQFF
CDR3nt: TGCGCCAGCAGCTCAGGACTTACTAATGAGCAGTTCTTC

d_gene: TRBD2
abundance: .
j_gene: TRBJ2-5
v_gene: TRBV28
CDR3aa: CASSYAGVETQYF
CDR3nt: TGTGCCAGCAGTTACGCGGGAGTAGAGACCCAGTACTTC

d_gene: TRBD2
abundance: once
j_gene: TRBJ2-3
v_gene: TRBV28
CDR3aa: CASSLDVMREDTDTQYF
CDR3nt: TGTGCCAGCAGTTTGGACGTAATGCGGGAGGACACAGATACGCAGTATTTT

d_gene: .
abundance: .
j_gene: TRBJ2-7
v_gene: TRBV9
CDR3aa: CASSPGTPYEQYF
CDR3nt: TGTGCCAGCAGCCCCGGGACACCCTACGAGCAGTACTTC

d_gene: TRBD1
abundance: .
j_gene: TRBJ1-1
v_gene: TRBV6-6
CDR3aa: CASSYMGQGKTEAFF
CDR3nt: TGTGCCAGCAGTTACATGGGACAGGGGAAGACTGAAGCTTTCTTT

d_gene: .
abundance: .
j_gene: TRBJ2-1
v_gene: TRBV7-8
CDR3aa: CASSSRGGASEAGSYNEQFF
CDR3nt: TGTGCCAGCAGCTCCCGTGGTGGAGCCTCAGAGGCGGGTTCCTACAATGAGCAGTTCTTC

d_gene: .
abundance: .
j_gene: TRBJ1-4
v_gene: TRBV6-5
CDR3aa: CASSQGRGYEKLFF
CDR3nt: TGTGCCAGCAGCCAGGGAAGAGGCTATGAAAAACTGTTTTTT

d_gene: .
abundance: once
j_gene: TRBJ2-7
v_gene: TRBV7-3
CDR3aa: CASSLRGQRVPYEQYF
CDR3nt: TGTGCCAGCAGTTTGAGGGGACAAAGGGTTCCTTACGAGCAGTACTTC

d_gene: .
abundance: .
j_gene: TRBJ1-3
v_gene: TRBV29-1
CDR3aa: CSVTKSSGNTIYF
CDR3nt: TGCAGCGTTACTAAGAGCTCTGGAAACACCATATATTTT

d_gene: .
abundance: .
j_gene: TRBJ2-4
v_gene: TRBV3-1/TRBV3-2
CDR3aa: CASSQVALHGQMNIQYF
CDR3nt: TGTGCCAGCAGCCAAGTAGCGCTTCACGGTCAGATGAACATTCAGTACTTC

d_gene: TRBD2
abundance: .
j_gene: TRBJ2-7
v_gene: TRBV6-9
CDR3aa: CASGFPGGGYEQYF
CDR3nt: TGTGCCAGCGGTTTTCCGGGAGGGGGCTACGAGCAGTACTTC

d_gene: .
abundance: .
j_gene: TRBJ2-3
v_gene: TRBV29-1
CDR3aa: CSVTGHPVSTDTQYF
CDR3nt: TGCAGCGTCACGGGACACCCTGTAAGCACAGATACGCAGTATTTT

d_gene: TRBD2
abundance: .
j_gene: TRBJ2-1
v_gene: TRBV29-1
CDR3aa: CSVEDDRTSGVDEQFF
CDR3nt: TGCAGCGTTGAAGATGATAGGACTAGCGGTGTCGATGAGCAGTTCTTC

d_gene: .
abundance: .
j_gene: TRBJ1-1
v_gene: TRBV5-4
CDR3aa: CASSPGGTRMNTEAFF
CDR3nt: TGTGCCAGCAGCCCGGGGGGGACAAGGATGAACACTGAAGCTTTCTTT

d_gene: TRBD1
abundance: .
j_gene: TRBJ1-1
v_gene: TRBV28
CDR3aa: CASSLGQITEAFF
CDR3nt: TGTGCCAGCAGTCTGGGACAGATCACTGAAGCTTTCTTT

d_gene: .
abundance: .
j_gene: TRBJ1-6
v_gene: TRBV2
CDR3aa: CASSGTTGNSPLHF
CDR3nt: TGTGCCAGCAGTGGAACGACGGGAAATTCACCCCTCCACTTT

d_gene: TRBD2
abundance: .
j_gene: TRBJ2-3
v_gene: TRBV7-2
CDR3aa: CASSLGSGGTSTDTQYF
CDR3nt: TGTGCCAGCAGCTTAGGTAGCGGGGGAACTAGCACAGATACGCAGTATTTT

d_gene: .
abundance: .
j_gene: TRBJ1-2
v_gene: TRBV10-3
CDR3aa: CATQTSGNGYTF
CDR3nt: TGTGCCACACAAACATCAGGGAATGGCTACACCTTC

d_gene: TRBD1
abundance: .
j_gene: TRBJ2-7
v_gene: TRBV5-6
CDR3aa: CASSLYRGLYEQYF
CDR3nt: TGTGCCAGCAGCTTGTACAGGGGCCTCTACGAGCAGTACTTC

d_gene: TRBD1
abundance: once
j_gene: TRBJ2-7
v_gene: TRBV15
CDR3aa: CATSPRTGDKYEQYF
CDR3nt: TGTGCCACCAGCCCGCGGACAGGGGATAAGTACGAGCAGTACTTC

d_gene: .
abundance: .
j_gene: TRBJ2-7
v_gene: TRBV10-2
CDR3aa: CASRSAQRTYEQYF
CDR3nt: TGCGCCAGCCGGTCCGCCCAGCGCACCTACGAGCAGTACTTC

d_gene: TRBD2
abundance: .
j_gene: TRBJ2-3
v_gene: TRBV9
CDR3aa: CASSPRTSGRGTDTQYF
CDR3nt: TGTGCCAGCAGCCCCCGGACTAGCGGGAGAGGAACAGATACGCAGTATTTT

d_gene: .
abundance: few
j_gene: TRBJ1-5
v_gene: TRBV2
CDR3aa: CASLGGAGQPQHF
CDR3nt: TGTGCCAGCCTGGGAGGGGCAGGCCAGCCCCAGCATTTT

d_gene: TRBD1
abundance: .
j_gene: TRBJ1-1
v_gene: TRBV28
CDR3aa: CASSPYNFRGQGATEAFF
CDR3nt: TGTGCCAGCAGCCCTTACAATTTCCGGGGGCAGGGGGCCACTGAAGCTTTCTTT

d_gene: TRBD2
abundance: .
j_gene: TRBJ2-7
v_gene: TRBV7-9
CDR3aa: CASSPGLAEPYEQYF
CDR3nt: TGTGCCAGCAGCCCGGGACTAGCGGAACCCTACGAGCAGTACTTC

d_gene: .
abundance: .
j_gene: TRBJ2-1
v_gene: TRBV30
CDR3aa: CAWSVLGNEQFF
CDR3nt: TGTGCCTGGAGTGTACTAGGGAATGAGCAGTTCTTC

d_gene: TRBD2
abundance: few
j_gene: TRBJ2-1
v_gene: TRBV15
CDR3aa: CATSREGTSGSRGQFF
CDR3nt: TGTGCCACCAGCAGAGAAGGGACTAGCGGGAGCAGGGGGCAGTTCTTC

d_gene: TRBD1
abundance: once
j_gene: TRBJ2-3
v_gene: TRBV5-1
CDR3aa: CASSPPTGPRDTQYF
CDR3nt: TGCGCCAGCAGCCCGCCGACAGGGCCCAGGGATACGCAGTATTTT

d_gene: TRBD2
abundance: .
j_gene: TRBJ2-2
v_gene: TRBV5-1
CDR3aa: CASSSLAGTAGELFF
CDR3nt: TGCGCCAGCAGCTCCTTAGCGGGAACGGCCGGGGAGCTGTTTTTT

d_gene: TRBD1
abundance: .
j_gene: TRBJ2-7
v_gene: TRBV27
CDR3aa: CASSSAQGQLYEQYF
CDR3nt: TGTGCCAGCAGTTCCGCTCAGGGACAGCTCTACGAGCAGTACTTC

d_gene: .
abundance: once
j_gene: TRBJ2-5
v_gene: TRBV9
CDR3aa: CASSPGTLRGGEETQYF
CDR3nt: TGTGCCAGCAGCCCCGGGACTCTAAGGGGGGGGGAAGAGACCCAGTACTTC

d_gene: .
abundance: few
j_gene: TRBJ1-1
v_gene: TRBV3-1/TRBV3-2
CDR3aa: CASSRPRGSEAFF
CDR3nt: TGTGCCAGCAGCCGACCCAGGGGTTCTGAAGCTTTCTTT

d_gene: TRBD2
abundance: .
j_gene: TRBJ2-2
v_gene: TRBV7-8
CDR3aa: CASSLGLAGEANTGELFF
CDR3nt: TGTGCCAGCAGCCTCGGACTAGCGGGAGAGGCGAACACCGGGGAGCTGTTTTTT

d_gene: .
abundance: few
j_gene: TRBJ2-2
v_gene: TRBV2
CDR3aa: CASSDSRRAQGPTGELFF
CDR3nt: TGTGCCAGCAGCGACTCGCGAAGGGCTCAGGGGCCCACCGGGGAGCTGTTTTTT

d_gene: .
abundance: .
j_gene: TRBJ1-3
v_gene: TRBV7-6
CDR3aa: CASSLVSRTGGNTIYF
CDR3nt: TGTGCCAGCAGCTTAGTATCCCGTACGGGGGGAAACACCATATATTTT